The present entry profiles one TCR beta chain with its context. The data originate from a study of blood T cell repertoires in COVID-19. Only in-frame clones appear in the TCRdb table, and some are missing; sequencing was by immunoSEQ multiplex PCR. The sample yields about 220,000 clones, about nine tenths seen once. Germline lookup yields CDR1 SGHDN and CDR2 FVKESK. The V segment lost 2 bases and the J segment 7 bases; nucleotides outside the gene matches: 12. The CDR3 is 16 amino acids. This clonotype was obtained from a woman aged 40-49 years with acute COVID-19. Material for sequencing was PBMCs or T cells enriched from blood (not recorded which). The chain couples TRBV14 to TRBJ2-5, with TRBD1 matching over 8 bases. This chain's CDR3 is CASSQRTGLQGGTQYF. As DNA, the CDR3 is TGTGCCAGCAGCCAACGGACAGGGCTACAAGGTGGGACCCAGTACTTC.